This TCR beta chain was captured by sequencing in a study of breast tumors, draining lymph nodes, adjacent tissues (dated by TCRdb to 2016 to 2018). A note on the overall study: Breast cancer patients provided tumor, adjacent nontumor tissue and axillary lymph nodes, and the study compared the TCR beta repertoires across these three sources. In human breast cancer, the study set out to assess how tumor, surrounding tissue and draining lymph node repertoires relate to one another and whether T cells might be exchanged between them.

Broader findings and caveats from the paper: The conclusion that tumor T cells originate in lymph nodes was presented as consistent with a hypothesis rather than as directly demonstrated. Tumor and nontumor tissue repertoires were significantly more similar in luminal-like than in basal-like breast cancer. The data were considered consistent with the idea that most tumor T cells come from the lymph node and then expand in tumor tissue. Tumors showed preferential V and J gene usage, and their T-cell repertoire diversity fell below that of lymph nodes yet above that of nontumor tissue.

Lymph node samples came from the axillary draining lymph nodes of breast cancer patients. CDR1 is given as WSHSY and CDR2 as SAAADI, both from the germline V gene. Germline trimming amounts to 2 bases on V and 2 bases on J, with 5 as the count of junction bases outside the gene matches. The CDR3 spans 15 residues, from the cysteine through the phenylalanine. CDR3 DNA is the only sequence kept; it has 45 bases, read in frame from the first base. TCRdb lists the instrument as Illumina HiSeq 2000. Multiplex PCR amplification was used to build the TCR beta chain libraries. High-throughput sequencing was used to analyze the amplified TCR beta chain products. TCRdb trimmed public reads at Q25 via fastp, called clones via MiXCR and kept in-frame beta chains. Every CDR3 protein is listed once, alongside the most common genes and DNA of its rows. This sample comprises roughly 80,000 distinct CDR3 sequences, roughly 19% of them detected only once. The ten largest account for less than 3% of the sample.

There are many counts of this clonotype. Its antigen remains undetermined. No much larger clone exists at a distance of one base, and base qualities are not known. Sequences were obtained from axillary lymph node tissue. The TCR sequence derives from a female donor with breast cancer. Some clones in this sample may be carry-over from other donors' samples. This chain joins TRBV10-2 to TRBJ2-7, with 8 central nucleotides matching TRBD2. The nucleotide sequence reads TGCGCCAGCAGTGAGCGGCTAGCGGGTCCCTACGAGCAGTACTTC. Its translation is CASSERLAGPYEQYF.